Sequencing of this T cell receptor (beta chain) was carried out in a study of T-cell memory formation after mild COVID-19. Study outcomes and limitations: The finding that pre-infection memory included some responding clones suggested that cross-reactive memory joined.

V lost 6 bases and J lost 0, with 9 bases in between. This CDR3 has 14 residues. Germline CDR1 reads MGHDK; CDR2 reads SYGVNS. This clonotype was counted a few times. Its antigen is not identified. Constant-segment primers served in 5'RACE that generated TCR alpha and TCR beta cDNA libraries bearing sample barcodes and UMIs. TCRdb re-analysed the 5' RACE reads in MiXCR, keeping a single row per CDR3 protein. Of 550,000 to 650,000 distinct CDR3 sequences in the sample, 15% to 20% are singletons; the top ten hold around 8.1%. Sequenced material: PBMCs or a T cell subset sorted from them (not recorded which). The TCR was taken from an adult woman who had mild COVID-19 (a few samples of this study predate the infection). Cell type and time point are not known. The chain combines TRBV25-1 with TRBJ2-4; tentatively, D is TRBD2 (6 bases). This chain's CDR3 is CASSGGLAKNIQYF. Written as DNA, the CDR3 is TGTGCCAGCAGCGGGGGTCTAGCCAAAAACATTCAGTACTTC.